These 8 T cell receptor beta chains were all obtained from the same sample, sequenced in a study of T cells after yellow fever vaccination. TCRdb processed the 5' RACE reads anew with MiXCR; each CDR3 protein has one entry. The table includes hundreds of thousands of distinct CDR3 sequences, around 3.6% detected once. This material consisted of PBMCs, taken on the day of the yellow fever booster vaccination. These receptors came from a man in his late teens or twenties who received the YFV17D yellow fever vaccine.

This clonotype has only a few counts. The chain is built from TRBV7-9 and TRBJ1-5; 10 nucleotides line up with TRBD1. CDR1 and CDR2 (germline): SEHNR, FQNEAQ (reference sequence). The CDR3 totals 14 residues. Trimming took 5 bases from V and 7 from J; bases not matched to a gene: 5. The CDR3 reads CASSMGQGIQPQHF. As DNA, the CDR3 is TGTGCCAGCAGCATGGGACAGGGGATACAGCCCCAGCATTTT.

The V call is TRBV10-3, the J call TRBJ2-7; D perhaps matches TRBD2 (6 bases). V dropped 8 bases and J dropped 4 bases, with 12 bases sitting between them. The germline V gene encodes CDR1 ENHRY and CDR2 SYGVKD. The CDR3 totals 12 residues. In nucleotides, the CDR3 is TGTGCCATCGCCCGCGGGGCGTACGAGCAGTACTTC. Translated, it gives CAIARGAYEQYF.

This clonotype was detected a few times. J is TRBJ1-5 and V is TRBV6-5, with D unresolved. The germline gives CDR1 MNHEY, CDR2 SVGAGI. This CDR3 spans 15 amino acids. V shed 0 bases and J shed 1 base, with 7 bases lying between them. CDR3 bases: TGTGCCAGCAGTTACTCGAGGCGGAGCAATCAGCCCCAGCATTTT. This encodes CASSYSRRSNQPQHF.

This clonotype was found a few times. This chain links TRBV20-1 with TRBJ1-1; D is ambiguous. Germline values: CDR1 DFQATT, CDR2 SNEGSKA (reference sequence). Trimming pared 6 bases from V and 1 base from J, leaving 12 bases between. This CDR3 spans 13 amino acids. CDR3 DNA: TGCAGTGCCCCGCCCCCGAAGAACACTGAAGCTTTCTTT. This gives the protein CSAPPPKNTEAFF.

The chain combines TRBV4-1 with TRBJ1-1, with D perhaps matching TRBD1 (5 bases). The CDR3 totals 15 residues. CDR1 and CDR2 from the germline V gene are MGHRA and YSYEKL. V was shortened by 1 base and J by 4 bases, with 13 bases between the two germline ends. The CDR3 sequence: CASSQANRGGTEAFF. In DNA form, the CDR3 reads TGCGCCAGCAGCCAAGCTAATAGGGGAGGCACTGAAGCTTTCTTT.

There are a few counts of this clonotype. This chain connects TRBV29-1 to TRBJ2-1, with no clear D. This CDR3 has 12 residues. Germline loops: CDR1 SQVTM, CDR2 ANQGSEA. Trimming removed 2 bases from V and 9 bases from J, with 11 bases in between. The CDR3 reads CSVEQKNSEQFF. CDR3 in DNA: TGCAGCGTTGAACAAAAAAATAGTGAGCAGTTCTTC.

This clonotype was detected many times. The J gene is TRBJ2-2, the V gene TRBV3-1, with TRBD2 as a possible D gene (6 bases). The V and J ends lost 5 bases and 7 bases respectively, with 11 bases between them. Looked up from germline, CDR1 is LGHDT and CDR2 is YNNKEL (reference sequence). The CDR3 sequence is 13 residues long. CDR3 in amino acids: CASSYGSGGELFF. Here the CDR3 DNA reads TGTGCCAGCAGCTACGGGAGCGGCGGGGAGCTGTTTTTT.

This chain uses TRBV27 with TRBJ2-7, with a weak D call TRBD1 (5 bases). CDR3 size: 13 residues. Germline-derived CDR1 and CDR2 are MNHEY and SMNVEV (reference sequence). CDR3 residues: CAIKQGIYDEQYV. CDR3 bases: TGTGCAATCAAGCAGGGTATTTACGACGAGCAGTACGTC.